Below, one T cell receptor (beta chain) is given with its context. This clone's antigen is unknown. Base qualities are not provided; no much larger clone lies one nucleotide away. As encoded in the germline V gene (reference sequence), CDR1 is LGHDT while CDR2 is YNNKEL. Reading from cysteine to phenylalanine, the CDR3 counts 14 amino acids. The retained sequence is limited to the CDR3, 42 bases, with the frame set at the first base. V is cut back by 3 bases and J by 4 bases, with 4 bases in the junction unmatched. The CDR3 regions of human TCRbeta chains were analyzed by immunosequencing. Under the source paper's analysis protocol: Repertoire TCRs were matched against a reference library of SARS-CoV-2-specific TCRs generated with the MIRA antigen-specificity platform. Breadth was defined as the fraction of unique TCRs that were SARS-CoV-2-associated. Depth was defined as the fraction of total T cells that were SARS-CoV-2-associated. Each spike-specific TCR was assigned to its reactive spike region and to a CD4 or CD8 class using the MIRA data. Log10-transformed breadth and depth values were compared by one-way ANOVA with Sidak's multiple comparisons tests. TCRdb stores this immuneACCESS table with in-frame sequences only. Part of the clones is absent; in the studies checked, under half of the shortfall reflects unresolved V genes, and no reason is known for the rest. V and J calls and clone size come straight from that table; D and trimming were deduced from the DNA. The sample table lists roughly 150,000 clones, roughly 88% of them with a count of one. The top ten constitute around 8% of the sample.

This specimen belongs to a study of T cell responses to AZD1222 COVID-19 vaccine (dated by TCRdb to about 2021). A note on the overall study: Because spike-specific TCR depth and breadth did not differ between the two schedules, AZD1222 recipients who got a second dose at roughly 4 weeks were pooled with those who got a second dose at roughly 12 weeks. A total of approximately 240 trial participants underwent TCR sequencing, of whom roughly 210 had received two doses of AZD1222 and 26 had received two doses of the MenACWY control vaccine. Trial participants were enrolled into age subgroups of 18-55, 56-69 and 70-plus years, which contained 148, 28 and 57 TCR-sequenced participants, respectively. What the study reported, not specific to this receptor: Most participants were white British and females outnumbered males, and the authors suggested that clonal diversity may have been underestimated. Vaccine-associated CD4 TCRs spanned the whole spike protein, with dominant responses in regions 160-218 and 743-854. Reportedly, almost half of the unique spike-specific TCRs recognized epitopes lying outside the regions that are mutated in the B.1.351 and B.1.1.7 variants. Only 5 to 7 AZD1222 recipients were SARS-CoV-2 seropositive at baseline, limiting conclusions about previously exposed vaccinees. In the small 56-69-year group, the increase in depth fell short of significance, most likely because of low power. Because no day 14 peak-response samples were available, the repertoires could be characterized only after the peak T cell response. Spike-specific TCR breadth and depth rose significantly after two AZD1222 doses compared with day 0 and with MenACWY recipients.

Read against the paper, the sample's time point label means: baseline before first vaccination. Vaccinee samples were obtained from the UK trials COV001 and COV002, which included a single-blind randomized controlled phase 2/3 trial of AZD1222 (ChAdOx1 nCoV-19) in healthy adults. Trial participant PBMC samples were collected at day 0 and day 28 after the second dose for TCRbeta chain sequencing. The clonotype originates from an adult in good health. The V and J segments used are TRBV3-1 (or the pseudogene TRBV3-2) and TRBJ2-7; TRBD2 aligns with 9 central bases. The specimen was peripheral blood, collected on day 0 of AZD1222 vaccination. The base sequence is TGTGCCAGCAGCCAGCTTAGCGGGGGTTACGAGCAGTACTTC. This sequence encodes CASSQLSGGYEQYF.